The 9 T cell receptor beta chains given below trace back to one sample, sequenced in a study of T cell responses to AZD1222 COVID-19 vaccine. Generated by immunoSEQ multiplex PCR, the TCRdb table keeps only in-frame clones and is missing some. In the table there are more than 140,000 clones, roughly 90% of which are singletons. Sequencing used peripheral blood, obtained on day 0 of AZD1222 vaccination. Receptor source: an adult in good health.

This clone has just a few counts. This chain links TRBV6-6 with TRBJ2-5; 9 bases line up with TRBD1. The V segment lost 1 base and the J segment 3 bases; nucleotides outside the gene matches: 6. The CDR3 consists of 16 residues. From germline, CDR1 is MNHNY and CDR2 SVGAGI (reference sequence). The CDR3 region is CASSYLQGATKETQYF. The CDR3 coding sequence is TGTGCCAGCAGTTACTTACAGGGGGCGACGAAAGAGACCCAGTACTTC.

This chain uses TRBV5-4 with TRBJ2-7; no firm D call. From germline, CDR1 is SGHNT and CDR2 YYREEE (reference sequence). This CDR3 is 12 amino acids long. Trimming took 4 bases from V and 2 from J, leaving 7 bases between them. CDR3 protein: CASSDRTYEQYF. CDR3 sequence (DNA): TGTGCCAGCAGCGATAGGACCTACGAGCAGTACTTC.

The chain employs TRBV30 and TRBJ1-1, with TRBD1 matching over 9 bases. The junction had 3 bases not matched to a gene; V was cut back by 5 bases and J by 5 bases. The CDR3 is 12 amino acids. The germline V gene has CDR1 GTSNPN and CDR2 SVGIG (reference sequence). Written as DNA, the CDR3 is TGTGCCTGGGGACAGGGGAAAACTGAAGCTTTCTTT. Its protein product is CAWGQGKTEAFF.

This chain connects TRBV15 to TRBJ1-5; no reliable D call. Germline CDR1 and CDR2: LNHNV and YYDKDF (reference sequence). The V and J ends lost 0 bases and 2 bases respectively, with 17 bases between them. This CDR3 region has 18 residues. CDR3 sequence (DNA): TGTGCCACCAGCAGAGATCGGCTAATGGCGACTGGCAATCAGCCCCAGCATTTT. Protein product: CATSRDRLMATGNQPQHF.

The rearrangement uses TRBV12-3 or TRBV12-4 and TRBJ1-2; a weak D match, TRBD1 (5 bases). Trimming took 3 bases from V and 6 from J, leaving 11 bases between them. CDR3 length equals 13 residues. Written as DNA, the CDR3 is TGTGCCAGCAGTTTGGGACCGGTTGATGGCTACACCTTC. This translates into CASSLGPVDGYTF.

The rearrangement uses TRBV2 and TRBJ2-4; D gene uncertain. Germline V gives CDR1 SNHLY, CDR2 FYNNEI. This CDR3 has 15 residues. The V end was cut by 3 bases, the J end by 0 bases, with 9 bases between. The CDR3 loop is CASSESFLAKNIQYF. For the CDR3, the DNA is TGTGCCAGCAGTGAGTCTTTTTTAGCCAAAAACATTCAGTACTTC. Combining the CDR3 with reference TRBV2 and TRBJ2-4 gives the whole variable domain EPEVTQTPSHQVTQMGQEVILRCVPISNHLYFYWYRQILGQKVEFLVSFYNNEISEKSEIFDDQFSVERPDGSNFTLKIRSTKLEDSAMYFCASSESFLAKNIQYFGAGTRLSVL.

The genes are TRBV5-4 and TRBJ1-1; D unclear. V was trimmed by 4 bases and J by 0 bases, leaving 7 bases between them. Looked up from germline, CDR1 is SGHNT and CDR2 is YYREEE (reference sequence). The CDR3 consists of 13 residues. Here the CDR3 DNA reads TGTGCCAGCAGCGGTCGGTTGAACACTGAAGCTTTCTTT. It codes for CASSGRLNTEAFF.

The chain carries TRBV7-9 and TRBJ2-3, with 7 bases matching TRBD2. CDR1 is SEHNR and CDR2 is FQNEAQ in the germline V gene (reference sequence). This CDR3 comprises 16 residues. V was clipped by 5 bases and J by 0 bases; unmatched bases: 8. The CDR3 DNA is TGTGCCAGCAGCGATCTAGCGGCCCTTAGCACAGATACGCAGTATTTT. The encoded protein is CASSDLAALSTDTQYF.

The chain employs TRBV28 and TRBJ2-7; no reliable D call. V was cut by 2 bases and J by 1 base, with 6 bases left in between. Germline V CDR1 and CDR2: MDHEN, SYDVKM. CDR3 length: 13 amino acids. The CDR3 region has the DNA TGTGCCAGCAGTTTACCGGGTTCCTACGAGCAGTACTTC. It encodes CASSLPGSYEQYF.